This TCR beta chain was captured by sequencing in a study of blood T cell repertoires in COVID-19. The CDR3 loop spans 14 amino acids. Trimming left V 3 bases short and J 5 bases short, with 13 bases between. From germline, CDR1 is MDHEN and CDR2 SYDVKM. Sequenced by immunoSEQ multiplex PCR; TCRdb stores in-frame clones only, minus some. This repertoire shows fewer than 250,000 clones, 65% to 85% found once; its top ten account for around 3.5%. The specimen was PBMCs or T cells enriched from blood (not recorded which). The chain uses TRBV28 and TRBJ1-1; D gene uncertain. The sequence derives from a woman aged 25 to 39 who had recovered from COVID-19. CDR3 coding DNA: TGTGCCAGCAGTTTGTCGGGGAAGCGAACTGAAGCTTTCTTT. Translated: CASSLSGKRTEAFF. The entire variable domain, with the rest obtained from reference TRBV28 and TRBJ1-1, is as follows: DVKVTQSSRYLVKRTGEKVFLECVQDMDHENMFWYRQDPGLGLRLIYFSYDVKMKEKGDIPEGYSVSREKKERFSLILESASTNQTSMYLCASSLSGKRTEAFFGQGTRLTVV.